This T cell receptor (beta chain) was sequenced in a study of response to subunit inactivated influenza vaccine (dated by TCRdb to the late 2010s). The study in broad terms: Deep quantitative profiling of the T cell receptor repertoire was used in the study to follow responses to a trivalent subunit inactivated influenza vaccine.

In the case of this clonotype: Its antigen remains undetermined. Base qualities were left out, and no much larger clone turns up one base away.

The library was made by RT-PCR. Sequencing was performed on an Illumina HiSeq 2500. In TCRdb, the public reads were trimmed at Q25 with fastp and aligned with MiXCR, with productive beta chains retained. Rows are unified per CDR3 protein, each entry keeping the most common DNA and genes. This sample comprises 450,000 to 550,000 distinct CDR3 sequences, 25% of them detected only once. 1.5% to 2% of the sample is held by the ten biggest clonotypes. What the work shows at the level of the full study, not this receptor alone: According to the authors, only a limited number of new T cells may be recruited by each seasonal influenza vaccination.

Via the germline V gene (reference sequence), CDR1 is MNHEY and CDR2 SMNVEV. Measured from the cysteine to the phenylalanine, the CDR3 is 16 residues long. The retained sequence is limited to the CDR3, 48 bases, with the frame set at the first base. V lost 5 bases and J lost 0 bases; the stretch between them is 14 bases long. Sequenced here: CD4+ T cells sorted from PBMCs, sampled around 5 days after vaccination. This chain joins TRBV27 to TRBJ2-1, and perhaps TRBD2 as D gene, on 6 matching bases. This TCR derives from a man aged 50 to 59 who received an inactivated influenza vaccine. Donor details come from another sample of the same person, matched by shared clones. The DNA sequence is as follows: TGTGCCAGCAGTAGACCCGGGGGAAGCTCCTACAATGAGCAGTTCTTC. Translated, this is CASSRPGGSSYNEQFF.